Shown below are 28 T cell receptor beta chains from a single sample sequenced in a study of OX40 agonist ivuxolimab in advanced cancers. Assay used: immunoSEQ multiplex PCR; TCRdb lists only in-frame clones, some missing. The repertoire holds about 75,000 clones, roughly 84% seen once, with roughly 16% in the top ten. Sequenced material: CD4+ or CD8+ T cells sorted from blood, taken in a trial of the OX40 agonist ivuxolimab. The receptor source for this set is an adult with an advanced solid tumor such as melanoma, head and neck, liver or kidney cancer.

This chain uses TRBV27 with TRBJ1-1; D not certain. V lost 8 bases and J 2 bases, leaving 18 bases between the germline ends. The CDR3 loop spans 15 amino acids. Germline V gene lookup returns CDR1 MNHEY and CDR2 SMNVEV (reference sequence). CDR3 sequence: CASQSKSWGNTEAFF. Here the CDR3 DNA reads TGTGCCAGCCAGTCCAAGTCCTGGGGTAACACTGAAGCTTTCTTT.

The chain links TRBV6-5 to TRBJ1-1; D remains unclear. Germline V gives CDR1 MNHEY, CDR2 SVGAGI. The CDR3 spans 14 residues. V lost 1 base and J 1 base, leaving 7 bases between the germline ends. As DNA, the CDR3 is TGTGCCAGCAGTTACTTCCCAGAGAACACTGAAGCTTTCTTT. Its protein product is CASSYFPENTEAFF.

This rearrangement joins TRBV6-1 to TRBJ1-3; TRBD1 agrees at 7 bases. Germline V gene data show CDR1 as MNHNS and CDR2 as SASEGT. Trimming at V came to 10 bases and at J to 0 bases, leaving 3 bases not matched to a gene. This CDR3 region has 13 residues. The CDR3 sequence: CATGGVSGNTIYF. In nucleotides, the CDR3 is TGTGCCACAGGGGGGGTCTCTGGAAACACCATATATTTT.

The chain combines TRBV19 with TRBJ2-1, with D perhaps TRBD1 or TRBD2 (5 bases each). Germline CDR1 is LNHDA and CDR2 is SQIVND (reference sequence). The CDR3 sequence is 13 residues long. The V end lost 5 bases, the J end lost 7 bases, and 12 bases lay between the germline ends. Here the CDR3 reads CASSEGPPNEQFF. For the CDR3, the DNA is TGTGCCAGTAGTGAGGGACCACCAAATGAGCAGTTCTTC.

This clone was observed a few times. The rearrangement links TRBV2 to TRBJ2-3; 8 positions agree with TRBD1. Losses at the gene ends were 6 bases for V and 6 bases for J; bases not matched to a gene: 5. Germline V gene sequence: CDR1 SNHLY, CDR2 FYNNEI. The CDR3 totals 13 residues. CDR3 sequence: CASREYRGDTQYF. Written as DNA, the CDR3 is TGTGCCAGCAGAGAATACAGGGGGGATACGCAGTATTTT. The full variable domain, with the rest looked up from reference TRBV2 and TRBJ2-3, is EPEVTQTPSHQVTQMGQEVILRCVPISNHLYFYWYRQILGQKVEFLVSFYNNEISEKSEIFDDQFSVERPDGSNFTLKIRSTKLEDSAMYFCASREYRGDTQYFGPGTRLTVL.

The gene calls are TRBV6-6 and TRBJ1-6; the D is unclear. Germline CDR1 and CDR2: MNHNY and SVGAGI (reference sequence). The CDR3 sequence is 15 residues long. Trimming took off 4 bases at V and 9 bases at J, with 16 bases between the two ends. The CDR3 DNA reads as TGTGCCAGCAGTTCGTCCTTCCTGACCATTTCACCCCTCCACTTT. Its translation is CASSSSFLTISPLHF.

The chain uses TRBV6-6 and TRBJ2-7; TRBD2 matches 7 bases. Trimming cost V 2 bases and J 0 bases; bases outside gene matches: 1. The CDR3 covers 14 residues. Germline CDR1 is MNHNY and CDR2 is SVGAGI (reference sequence). The CDR3 DNA is TGTGCCAGCAGTTACGCTAGCGGCTCCTACGAGCAGTACTTC. This sequence encodes CASSYASGSYEQYF.

V usage is TRBV11-2 and J usage is TRBJ1-1, with 10 bases lining up with TRBD1. Germline V gives CDR1 SGHAT, CDR2 FQNNGV. The CDR3 is 14 residues long. J gave up 5 bases and V 6 bases, and 6 bases lay outside the gene matches. CDR3 sequence: CASSWTGGRTEAFF. DNA of the CDR3: TGTGCCAGCAGTTGGACAGGGGGTAGGACTGAAGCTTTCTTT.

This clone was found a few times. The CDR3 DNA follows: TGTGCCACCAGCACAGGCTACTATCAGCCCCAGCATTTT. Its translation: CATSTGYYQPQHF. V usage is TRBV15 and J usage is TRBJ1-5; the D is unclear. V was clipped by 4 bases and J by 5 bases, with 9 bases between them. Germline CDR1 is LNHNV and CDR2 is YYDKDF (reference sequence). This CDR3 region has 13 residues.

A few counts support this clone. This rearrangement joins TRBV29-1 to TRBJ1-2, with D unclear. Looked up from germline, CDR1 is SQVTM and CDR2 is ANQGSEA. The ends were cut back, 4 bases at V and 1 base at J, with 10 bases in the middle. CDR3 length: 13 residues. CDR3 DNA sequence: TGCAGCGTTGGTACCATAGATAACTATGGCTACACCTTC. It is translated as CSVGTIDNYGYTF.

V and J are TRBV5-1 and TRBJ2-7; tentatively, D is TRBD2 (5 bases). The CDR3 runs to 16 residues. V was cut by 0 bases and J by 3 bases, with 16 bases left in between. Germline V gene data show CDR1 as SGHRS and CDR2 as YFSETQ. The CDR3 DNA sequence: TGCGCCAGCAGCTTGGTCGCAGGCCTCGGGGACTACGAGCAGTACTTC. Its translation is CASSLVAGLGDYEQYF. The full variable domain, with the rest looked up from reference TRBV5-1 and TRBJ2-7, is KAGVTQTPRYLIKTRGQQVTLSCSPISGHRSVSWYQQTPGQGLQFLFEYFSETQRNKGNFPGRFSGRQFSNSRSEMNVSTLELGDSALYLCASSLVAGLGDYEQYFGPGTRLTVT.

V is TRBV19 and J is TRBJ1-2; TRBD1 agrees at 11 bases. The trim removed 6 bases at V and 3 bases at J, leaving 3 bases unmatched. Germline values: CDR1 LNHDA, CDR2 SQIVND (reference sequence). CDR3 length equals 14 residues. The chain's CDR3 is CASSRDRGYYGYTF. CDR3 in DNA: TGTGCCAGTAGCCGGGACAGGGGGTACTATGGCTACACCTTC.

J is TRBJ1-1 and V is TRBV5-1, with 9 bases lining up with TRBD1. The CDR3 extends over 13 amino acids. Germline CDR1 SGHRS, CDR2 YFSETQ. With 4 bases clipped from V and 6 bases from J, the junction kept 4 bases outside the gene matches. The CDR3 spells CASSKGQGPEAFF. The CDR3 bases are TGCGCCAGCAGCAAGGGACAGGGCCCTGAAGCTTTCTTT.

The chain employs TRBV28 and TRBJ2-7; D gene uncertain. CDR3 size: 15 residues. V shed 5 bases and J shed 4 bases, with 18 bases lying between them. Per germline, CDR1 MDHEN and CDR2 SYDVKM. The CDR3 nucleotides read TGTGCCAGCAGTGCGGCCCCCCCCACTCAGTACGAGCAGTACTTC. The encoded protein is CASSAAPPTQYEQYF.

The V and J genes are TRBV5-8 and TRBJ1-1, with D uncertain. This CDR3 contains 13 residues. CDR1 is SGHTS and CDR2 is YDEGEE in the germline V gene. V gave up 4 bases and J gave up 3 bases, with 10 bases separating them. CDR3 DNA: TGTGCCAGCAGCCCCGTCTTGTACACTGAAGCTTTCTTT. This encodes CASSPVLYTEAFF.

This clone showed up just once. The chain carries TRBV19 and TRBJ1-5; no firm D call. V was pared by 2 bases and J by 6 bases, with 8 bases between. Germline V lookup: CDR1 LNHDA, CDR2 SQIVND (reference sequence). This CDR3 spans 13 amino acids. The CDR3 spells CASSIKGGQPQHF. The CDR3 DNA sequence: TGTGCCAGTAGTATAAAGGGTGGTCAGCCCCAGCATTTT.

This clone occurred a few times. The chain uses TRBV27 and TRBJ1-2; D perhaps matches TRBD1 (5 bases). Germline-derived CDR1 and CDR2 are MNHEY and SMNVEV (reference sequence). V was cut by 1 base and J by 6 bases, with 12 bases left in between. The CDR3 is 14 residues long. The CDR3 DNA follows: TGTGCCAGCAGTTTATGGGGCGGTGGGGATGGCTACACCTTC. Translated: CASSLWGGGDGYTF.

This chain uses TRBV5-4 with TRBJ2-1; D is uncertain. This CDR3 contains 11 residues. Germline V CDR1 and CDR2: SGHNT, YYREEE (reference sequence). Trimming removed 4 bases from V and 5 bases from J, with 4 bases in between. This CDR3 is CASSHDNEQFF. The CDR3, as DNA: TGTGCCAGCAGCCACGACAATGAGCAGTTCTTC.

The chain uses TRBV7-9 and TRBJ2-7; TRBD1 aligns across 7 bases. The CDR3 consists of 15 residues. Germline V CDR1 and CDR2: SEHNR, FQNEAQ (reference sequence). The ends lost 6 bases at V and 7 bases at J; junction bases unmatched: 15. CDR3: CASSSAGTVRSEQYF. The CDR3 nucleotides read TGTGCCAGCAGTTCAGCCGGGACAGTTCGATCAGAGCAGTACTTC.

V and J are TRBV27 and TRBJ1-2; D gene uncertain. The CDR3 has 13 residues. Between the trimmed V and J ends, which lost 5 bases and 7 bases, there was a span of 14 bases. Germline-derived CDR1 and CDR2 are MNHEY and SMNVEV (reference sequence). CDR3 coding DNA: TGTGCCAGCAGTCACACCGCGGCTGGTGGCTACACCTTC. Protein sequence: CASSHTAAGGYTF.

This chain joins TRBV15 and TRBJ1-1; a weak D match, TRBD1 (6 bases). The germline V gene encodes CDR1 LNHNV and CDR2 YYDKDF (reference sequence). CDR3 size: 14 residues. V shed 0 bases and J shed 6 bases, with 11 bases lying between them. Here the CDR3 DNA reads TGTGCCACCAGCAGAGATACAGGGCGCGCTGAAGCTTTCTTT. Amino acid sequence: CATSRDTGRAEAFF.

This clone has a single count. V and J are TRBV6-1 and TRBJ2-7; no clear D gene. V was clipped by 2 bases and J by 3 bases, with 5 bases between them. Per the germline V gene, CDR1 is MNHNS and CDR2 is SASEGT. There are 12 residues in the CDR3. The CDR3 DNA follows: TGTGCCAGCAGTGAACTGAGCTACGAGCAGTACTTC. The encoded protein is CASSELSYEQYF.

This clone was observed a handful of times. This chain joins TRBV4-1 and TRBJ1-4; TRBD1 matches 7 bases. This CDR3 has 15 amino acids. CDR1 is MGHRA and CDR2 is YSYEKL in the germline V gene. Germline trimming cut 0 bases from V and 5 bases from J; bases unmatched to any gene: 3. The DNA of the CDR3 is TGCGCCAGCAGCCAAGAAGGGGGCGCGAATGAAAAACTGTTTTTT. Translating gives CASSQEGGANEKLFF.

The rearrangement joins TRBV11-3 to TRBJ2-5; 9 bases are shared with TRBD1. Germline V gives CDR1 SGHNT, CDR2 YENEEA. The CDR3 extends over 15 amino acids. V gave up 2 bases and J gave up 2 bases; unmatched junction bases: 3. CDR3 loop: CASSLTGGFQETQYF. The CDR3 nucleotides read TGTGCCAGCAGCTTAACAGGGGGCTTTCAAGAGACCCAGTACTTC. Together with reference TRBV11-3 and TRBJ2-5, the CDR3 gives the full variable domain: EAGVVQSPRYKIIEKKQPVAFWCNPISGHNTLYWYLQNLGQGPELLIRYENEEAVDDSQLPKDRFSAERLKGVDSTLKIQPAELGDSAVYLCASSLTGGFQETQYFGPGTRLLVL.

J is TRBJ1-3 and V is TRBV11-2, with D tentatively TRBD1 (6 bases). The CDR3 is 16 amino acids. The V gene lost 3 bases and the J gene lost 0 bases, with 12 bases spanning the gap. CDR1 SGHAT and CDR2 FQNNGV come from the germline V gene. This chain's CDR3 is CASSFQGPHSGNTIYF. CDR3 in DNA: TGTGCCAGCAGCTTCCAGGGGCCGCACTCTGGAAACACCATATATTTT.

The chain recombines TRBV7-2 with TRBJ2-5; 7 nucleotides line up with TRBD2. The CDR3 runs 18 residues. Germline lookup yields CDR1 SGHTA and CDR2 FQGNSA. Unmatched junction bases numbered 20, after V lost 2 bases and J lost 8 bases. The CDR3 protein is CASSLITPGTISKITQYF. As DNA, the CDR3 is TGTGCCAGCAGCTTAATTACCCCCGGGACTATCTCCAAGATCACCCAGTACTTC.

This sequence joins TRBV7-2 and TRBJ2-7; D is possibly TRBD2 (5 bases). Germline values: CDR1 SGHTA, CDR2 FQGNSA. V was shortened by 1 base and J by 1 base, with 8 bases between the two germline ends. The CDR3 totals 14 residues. The CDR3 here is CASSLGGQSYEQYF. Here the CDR3 DNA reads TGTGCCAGCAGCTTAGGAGGGCAGTCCTACGAGCAGTACTTC.

The J gene is TRBJ2-4, the V gene TRBV6-1; 7 bases are a match to TRBD1. This CDR3 has 14 residues. Germline V gives CDR1 MNHNS, CDR2 SASEGT. J was trimmed by 1 base and V by 6 bases; bases with no gene match: 3. The CDR3 region is CASSETGAKNIQYF. DNA of the CDR3: TGTGCCAGCAGCGAGACAGGGGCCAAAAACATTCAGTACTTC.